This T cell receptor beta chain comes out of a study of T cell changes during pregnancy in multiple sclerosis. Profiling relied on immunoSEQ multiplex PCR, and the TCRdb table lists in-frame clones only, not all of them. The sample consists of roughly 62,000 clones, 89% of them appearing once. The CDR3 length is 13 residues. V lost 10 bases, J lost 4 bases, and 16 bases lay in between. Germline assignment: CDR1 MDHEN and CDR2 SYDVKM. This sequence originates from a female donor with multiple sclerosis, enrolled in a pregnancy study. The chain recombines TRBV28 with TRBJ1-2; tentative D call: TRBD1 (5 bases). This material consisted of peripheral blood, taken in the first trimester of pregnancy. The CDR3 bases are TGTGCCACCTCACAGTCAGGGCTCTATGGCTACACCTTC. Protein product: CATSQSGLYGYTF.